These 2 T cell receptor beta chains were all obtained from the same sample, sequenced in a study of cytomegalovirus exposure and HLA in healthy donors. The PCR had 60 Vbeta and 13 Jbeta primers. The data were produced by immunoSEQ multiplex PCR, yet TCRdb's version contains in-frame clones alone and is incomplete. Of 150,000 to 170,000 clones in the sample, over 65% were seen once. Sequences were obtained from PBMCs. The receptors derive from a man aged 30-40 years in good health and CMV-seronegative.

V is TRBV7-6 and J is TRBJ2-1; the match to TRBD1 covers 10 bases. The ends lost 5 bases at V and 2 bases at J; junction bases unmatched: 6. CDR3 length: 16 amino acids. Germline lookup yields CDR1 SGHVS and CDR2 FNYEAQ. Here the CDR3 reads CASSLTGTGAYNEQFF. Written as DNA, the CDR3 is TGTGCCAGCAGCCTAACCGGGACAGGGGCCTACAATGAGCAGTTCTTC.

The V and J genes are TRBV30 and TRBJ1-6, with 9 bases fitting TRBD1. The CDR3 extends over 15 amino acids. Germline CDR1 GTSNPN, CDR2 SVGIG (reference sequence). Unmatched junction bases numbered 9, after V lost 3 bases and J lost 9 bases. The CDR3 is CAWREPGTGFSPLHF. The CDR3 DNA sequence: TGTGCCTGGAGGGAGCCCGGGACAGGGTTTTCACCCCTCCACTTT.